This T cell receptor beta chain came from a study of breast tumors, draining lymph nodes, adjacent tissues. This CDR3 has 15 residues. Per the germline V gene, CDR1 is MNHEY and CDR2 is SVGEGT. This clonotype has more than one count but fewer than ten. Its antigen remains unknown. At one end, the junction sequence differs from germline, possibly due to a read error. One entry per CDR3 protein results from TCRdb running MiXCR on the multiplex PCR reads. The sample carries about 16,000 distinct CDR3 sequences, 45% recorded once. Whole-study results and caveats: Data fit most tumor T cells coming from lymph node, expanding in tumor. Tumor repertoires ranked between lymph nodes and nontumor tissue in diversity, with V and J gene preferences. That most tumor T cells come from lymph nodes remained unproven.

The chain employs TRBV6-2 or TRBV6-3 and TRBJ2-1; no clear D gene. Sequencing input: tumor-adjacent breast tissue. The TCR sequence derives from a female donor with breast cancer. Some clones in this sample may be carry-over from other donors' samples. The CDR3 nucleotides read TGTGCCAGCAGTCACTCTCGGATCTCCATAAATGAGCAGTTCTTC. Translated: CASSHSRISINEQFF.